The clone carrying this T cell receptor (beta chain) was counted between two and nine times. Its antigen is as yet unknown. TCRdb analysed the reads with MiXCR anew, one entry per CDR3 protein. The data show hundreds of thousands of distinct CDR3 sequences, about 31% seen once. The sample is drawn from a study of T cell repertoires in cytomegalovirus infection. Study outcomes and limitations: Dominating the ex vivo response were TCR beta clonotypes that were CMV-specific and HLA-C-restricted. Summed frequency of shared TCR beta families picked out CMV carriers who also had the relevant HLA.

Trimming stripped 8 bases from V and 4 bases from J, with 14 bases between. Germline V gene lookup returns CDR1 SGHDN and CDR2 FVKESK. There are 13 residues in the CDR3. Sequenced material: cultured CD8+ T cells from PBMCs, taken from culture after CMV antigen stimulation. This rearrangement joins TRBV14 to TRBJ1-1; no clear D. The TCR was taken from a human donor in good health (CMV status not recorded). Some clones in this sample may be carry-over from other donors' samples. The DNA for the CDR3 is TGTGCCAGCCGACGGCTGGGTGGCACTGAAGCTTTCTTT. Amino acids: CASRRLGGTEAFF.